These T cell receptor beta chains were read from a single sample in a study of blood T cell repertoires in COVID-19. The method was immunoSEQ multiplex PCR; TCRdb's version includes in-frame clones alone and lacks a portion of them. The data show approximately 280,000 clones, with approximately 83% seen just once and about 1.9% held by the top ten. Input material: peripheral blood. The receptors shown here come from a woman aged 25-40 years who had recovered from COVID-19. The CDR3 runs from the conserved cysteine through the conserved F or W. A D gene is named only where the DNA matches it firmly. The size entry is marked missing in some rows and otherwise reads once, few, many or a size class.

-	TRBV28	TRBD2	TRBJ2-1	TGTGCCAGCAGTTTAACTAGCGGGAGGGAGAATGAGCAGTTCTTC	CASSLTSGRENEQFF
-	TRBV2	-	TRBJ1-1	TGTGCCAGCAGTGCGTCGAGAAACACTGAAGCTTTCTTT	CASSASRNTEAFF
-	TRBV9	-	TRBJ1-4	TGTGCCAGCAGCGTAGGATGGGGGGGAAGCGAAAAACTGTTTTTT	CASSVGWGGSEKLFF
-	TRBV2	TRBD2	TRBJ2-1	TGTGCCAGCAGTCCGGGACTAGCAGGGAATGAGCAGTTCTTC	CASSPGLAGNEQFF
once	TRBV9	-	TRBJ2-3	TGTGCCAGCAGCGTAGCAGGCATTACGCCAGATACGCAGTATTTT	CASSVAGITPDTQYF
-	TRBV5-4	TRBD2	TRBJ2-3	TGTGCCAGCAGTAATAGCGGGAGGCGAATAGCAGATACGCAGTATTTT	CASSNSGRRIADTQYF
-	TRBV5-4	TRBD1	TRBJ2-3	TGTGCCAGCAGCTCACCCGGGACAGGGACAGATACGCAGTATTTT	CASSSPGTGTDTQYF
-	TRBV3-1/TRBV3-2	-	TRBJ1-2	TGTGCCAGCAGCTCTTTGGAGAAGGGGATGGGCTATGGCTACACCTTC	CASSSLEKGMGYGYTF
-	TRBV19	TRBD2	TRBJ2-7	TGTGCCAGTAGCCCCTACTTAGCGGGAGGCTACGAGCAGTACTTC	CASSPYLAGGYEQYF
-	TRBV7-2	TRBD2	TRBJ2-2	TGTGCCAGCAGCTCAGCCTTTAGCGGGAGGCTCACCGGGGAGCTGTTTTTT	CASSSAFSGRLTGELFF
-	TRBV7-8	TRBD2	TRBJ2-1	TGTGCCAGCAGCTTAGGTGGACTAGCGGAGATTGGCAATGAGCAGTTCTTC	CASSLGGLAEIGNEQFF
once	TRBV27	-	TRBJ1-5	TGTGCCAGCAGTCCCCTTGCGGGGGTAAGCAATCAGCCCCAGCATTTT	CASSPLAGVSNQPQHF
-	TRBV7-2	TRBD1	TRBJ1-3	TGTGCCAGCAGCTGGGTTGGGACAGGGAACTCTGGAAACACCATATATTTT	CASSWVGTGNSGNTIYF
-	TRBV6-2/TRBV6-3	-	TRBJ1-5	TGTGCCAGCAGTTATCAGGGGTCGGGTCAGCCCCAGCATTTT	CASSYQGSGQPQHF
-	TRBV3-1/TRBV3-2	-	TRBJ1-5	TGTGCCAGCAGCCCCGGACAGCGCCATCAGCCCCAGCATTTT	CASSPGQRHQPQHF
once	TRBV11-2	TRBD1	TRBJ2-7	TGTGCCAGCAGCTGGACAGGCTACGAGCAGTACTTC	CASSWTGYEQYF
-	TRBV4-3	-	TRBJ2-7	TGCGCCAGCAGCCAGACACAGGGGGGGCCCTACGAGCAGTACTTC	CASSQTQGGPYEQYF
-	TRBV6-5	TRBD1	TRBJ1-2	TGTGCCAGCAGGCGGACAGGTGTTAACTATGGCTACACCTTC	CASRRTGVNYGYTF
-	TRBV6-2/TRBV6-3	-	TRBJ2-3	TGTGCCAGCAGTTACCTGGCGGTGAGCACAGATACGCAGTATTTT	CASSYLAVSTDTQYF
-	TRBV27	-	TRBJ2-2	TGTGCCAGCAGTTCGGACATAACCAACACCGGGGAGCTGTTTTTT	CASSSDITNTGELFF
-	TRBV25-1	-	TRBJ2-5	TGTGCCAGCAGTGTCCCAGGTCAAGAGACCCAGTACTTC	CASSVPGQETQYF
few	TRBV7-2	-	TRBJ1-5	TGTGCCAGCAGCTTGTGGGGACTCGGGCAGCCCCAGCATTTT	CASSLWGLGQPQHF
-	TRBV7-2	TRBD1	TRBJ2-2	TGTGCCAGCAGCCCTAACCGGGACAGGGGGCGGGTCGGGGAGCTGTTTTTT	CASSPNRDRGRVGELFF
once	TRBV28	-	TRBJ1-1	TGTGCCAGCAGCAACTCCGGGACAATAGAAACTTTCTTT	CASSNSGTIETFF
-	TRBV11-2	TRBD2	TRBJ2-2	TGTGCCAGCAGTCCTAGCGGGGGGGCCTATATCACCGGGGAGCTGTTTTTT	CASSPSGGAYITGELFF
-	TRBV28	-	TRBJ2-7	TGTGCCAGCAGTTTAATGCAGGGATTGGTCTACGAGCAGTACTTC	CASSLMQGLVYEQYF
-	TRBV5-1	-	TRBJ2-6	TGCGCCAGCAGCTTGGCGACAGGTCCTTACTCTGGGGCCAACGTCCTGACTTTC	CASSLATGPYSGANVLTF
once	TRBV10-3	-	TRBJ1-2	TGTGCCATCAGTGAGCCGAACAGGGAATATGGCTACACCTTC	CAISEPNREYGYTF
once	TRBV5-4	-	TRBJ2-7	TGTGCCAGCAGCTTACCACCTTACCGGGGGACCTACGAGCAGTACTTC	CASSLPPYRGTYEQYF
-	TRBV7-3	-	TRBJ2-3	TGTGCCAGCAGCTTATTCAGCGGTCGGACAGATACGCAGTATTTT	CASSLFSGRTDTQYF
-	TRBV7-6	TRBD2	TRBJ2-1	TGTGCCAGCAGCTTTAGCGGGGGCCCTTACAATGAGCAGTTCTTC	CASSFSGGPYNEQFF
once	TRBV3-1/TRBV3-2	-	TRBJ2-1	TGTGCCAGCAGCCCACCGGACAGATATGAGCAGTTCTTC	CASSPPDRYEQFF
-	TRBV25-1	-	TRBJ1-1	TGTGCCAGCAGTTTCGACAGTAGAGCTTTCTTT	CASSFDSRAFF
once	TRBV5-1	TRBD2	TRBJ2-7	TGCGCCAGCAGCCTGACTAGCCTCTACGAGCAGTACTTC	CASSLTSLYEQYF
-	TRBV28	-	TRBJ1-3	TGTGCCAGCAGCTATCAGGGGAGTGACACCATATATTTT	CASSYQGSDTIYF
-	TRBV2	TRBD1	TRBJ1-1	TGTGCCAGCAGGGGGGGACAGGGGAGCACTGAAGCTTTCTTT	CASRGGQGSTEAFF
-	TRBV19	TRBD2	TRBJ2-1	TGTGCCAGCCTAGCGGGAGGACCCCACAATGAGCAGTTCTTC	CASLAGGPHNEQFF
-	TRBV28	-	TRBJ1-3	TGTGCCAGCAGTTTATATGCGCCCGGGGTTGGCTCTGGAAACACCATATATTTT	CASSLYAPGVGSGNTIYF
-	TRBV11-3	-	TRBJ2-7	TGTGCCAGCAGCCCACGACTACGAGGGCAGTACTTC	CASSPRLRGQYF
-	TRBV19	-	TRBJ1-5	TGTGCCAGTAGTATTCGGGGGGACAATCAGCCCCAGCATTTT	CASSIRGDNQPQHF
-	TRBV19	TRBD1	TRBJ1-5	TGTGCCAGTAGTATTGGGAGGAGAACAGGGGATGGCAATCAGCCCCAGCATTTT	CASSIGRRTGDGNQPQHF
-	TRBV9	-	TRBJ2-7	TGTGCCAGCAGCGGAGGATCCCGATCGGACGAGCAGTACTTC	CASSGGSRSDEQYF
-	TRBV6-1	TRBD1	TRBJ1-3	TGTGCCACCAAACAGGGGGACTCTGGAAACACCATATATTTT	CATKQGDSGNTIYF
-	TRBV27	TRBD2	TRBJ2-3	TGTGCCAGCAGGGGGTACGGGGGGGTCACAGATACGCAGTATTTT	CASRGYGGVTDTQYF
-	TRBV5-1	TRBD1	TRBJ2-5	TGCGCCAGCAGCACAGGGACAGGGTTAGAGACCCAGTACTTC	CASSTGTGLETQYF
-	TRBV11-3	TRBD2	TRBJ2-1	TGTGCCAGCAGCTTACTGGCTAGCGGAAGTTACAATGAGCAGTTCTTC	CASSLLASGSYNEQFF
-	TRBV5-1	TRBD1	TRBJ1-1	TGCGCCAGCAGCTTGGAGGTTGGGACAGGGAACACTGAAGCTTTCTTT	CASSLEVGTGNTEAFF
-	TRBV11-3	-	TRBJ1-1	TGTGCCAGCAGCCAGGGACAGAACACTGAAGCTTTCTTT	CASSQGQNTEAFF
-	TRBV2	-	TRBJ2-7	TGTGCCAGCAGTGGGTGGGGGGGCCCCTACGAGCAGTACTTC	CASSGWGGPYEQYF
once	TRBV12-3/TRBV12-4	-	TRBJ1-1	TGTGCCAGCAGTTTCGGGGGCACTGAAGCTTTCTTT	CASSFGGTEAFF